These T cell receptor beta chains were read from a single sample in a study of PD-1 blockade in classical Hodgkin lymphoma. TCRdb's copy holds only in-frame clones and misses some; the assay was immunoSEQ multiplex PCR. The data contain more than 90,000 clones, 80% to 90% of them singletons. Sequences were derived from peripheral blood mononuclear cells (PBMCs), sampled before the second cycle of nivolumab. Every receptor here comes from a human donor with classical Hodgkin lymphoma. Both conserved end residues are part of each CDR3. A D gene is named only where the DNA matches it firmly. Only some rows state a clone size, as once, few, many or a class for expanded clones.

j_call: TRBJ2-5; clone_size: -; d_call: TRBD1; v_call: TRBV27; cdr3_aa: CASSSPDRVGTQYF; cdr3_nt: TGTGCCAGCAGTTCACCTGACAGGGTTGGGACCCAGTACTTC
j_call: TRBJ1-2; clone_size: -; d_call: -; v_call: TRBV7-2; cdr3_aa: CASSPAGDYGYTF; cdr3_nt: TGTGCCAGCAGCCCCGCAGGGGACTATGGCTACACCTTC
j_call: TRBJ2-3; clone_size: -; d_call: -; v_call: TRBV5-1; cdr3_aa: CASSPRTRRGTDTQYF; cdr3_nt: TGCGCCAGCAGCCCGAGGACGAGGAGAGGCACAGATACGCAGTATTTT
j_call: TRBJ2-3; clone_size: -; d_call: -; v_call: TRBV5-1; cdr3_aa: CASSSGTDTQYF; cdr3_nt: TGCGCCAGCAGCTCGGGCACAGATACGCAGTATTTT
j_call: TRBJ1-4; clone_size: -; d_call: -; v_call: TRBV28; cdr3_aa: CASRAPREGEKLFF; cdr3_nt: TGTGCCAGCAGGGCCCCGAGGGAGGGTGAAAAACTGTTTTTT
j_call: TRBJ2-7; clone_size: few; d_call: -; v_call: TRBV9; cdr3_aa: CASSVRGGLPSEQYF; cdr3_nt: TGTGCCAGCAGCGTACGCGGCGGGCTTCCGTCCGAGCAGTACTTC
j_call: TRBJ1-2; clone_size: -; d_call: -; v_call: TRBV5-6; cdr3_aa: CASSLNGLFGGYTF; cdr3_nt: TGTGCCAGCAGCTTGAACGGGTTGTTCGGCGGCTACACCTTC
j_call: TRBJ2-2; clone_size: -; d_call: -; v_call: TRBV11-3; cdr3_aa: CASSLDGGRNTGELFF; cdr3_nt: TGTGCCAGCAGCTTAGATGGGGGCCGTAACACCGGGGAGCTGTTTTTT
j_call: TRBJ2-7; clone_size: -; d_call: -; v_call: TRBV5-4; cdr3_aa: CASSPHGQYEQYF; cdr3_nt: TGTGCCAGCAGCCCGCATGGACAGTACGAGCAGTACTTC
j_call: TRBJ1-1; clone_size: few; d_call: -; v_call: TRBV5-4; cdr3_aa: CASSTGMNTEAFF; cdr3_nt: TGTGCCAGCAGCACCGGTATGAACACTGAAGCTTTCTTT
j_call: TRBJ2-3; clone_size: -; d_call: TRBD2; v_call: TRBV14; cdr3_aa: CASSQRSGSTDTQYF; cdr3_nt: TGTGCCAGCAGCCAACGTAGCGGGAGCACAGATACGCAGTATTTT
j_call: TRBJ2-1; clone_size: -; d_call: TRBD2; v_call: TRBV2; cdr3_aa: CASSKASGLTGVIVEQFF; cdr3_nt: TGTGCCAGCAGTAAGGCTAGCGGCCTTACGGGTGTTATAGTAGAGCAGTTCTTC
j_call: TRBJ2-1; clone_size: -; d_call: TRBD1; v_call: TRBV2; cdr3_aa: CASSQTGVTYNEQFF; cdr3_nt: TGTGCCAGCAGTCAAACAGGGGTAACCTACAATGAGCAGTTCTTC
j_call: TRBJ2-7; clone_size: -; d_call: -; v_call: TRBV19; cdr3_aa: CASSLASAGSYEQYF; cdr3_nt: TGTGCCAGTAGTTTAGCTAGCGCGGGGTCCTACGAGCAGTACTTC
j_call: TRBJ1-5; clone_size: -; d_call: -; v_call: TRBV19; cdr3_aa: CASSSLDGENQPQHF; cdr3_nt: TGTGCCAGTAGTAGCTTAGACGGCGAGAATCAGCCCCAGCATTTT
j_call: TRBJ1-3; clone_size: once; d_call: -; v_call: TRBV28; cdr3_aa: CASSSQGNTIYF; cdr3_nt: TGTGCCAGCAGTTCACAGGGAAACACCATATATTTT
j_call: TRBJ1-1; clone_size: medium-sized; d_call: -; v_call: TRBV2; cdr3_aa: CASRTGINTEAFF; cdr3_nt: TGTGCCAGCCGTACAGGGATTAACACTGAAGCTTTCTTT
j_call: TRBJ2-7; clone_size: few; d_call: -; v_call: TRBV7-2; cdr3_aa: CASSQKPLAYSYEQYF; cdr3_nt: TGTGCCAGCAGCCAAAAGCCCCTAGCGTACTCCTACGAGCAGTACTTC
j_call: TRBJ2-7; clone_size: -; d_call: -; v_call: TRBV2; cdr3_aa: CATQSGFRYEQYF; cdr3_nt: TGTGCCACCCAAAGCGGGTTCCGCTACGAGCAGTACTTC
j_call: TRBJ1-1; clone_size: -; d_call: TRBD1; v_call: TRBV5-1; cdr3_aa: CASSSYRGRDTEAFF; cdr3_nt: TGCGCCAGCAGCTCGTACAGGGGGCGTGACACTGAAGCTTTCTTT
j_call: TRBJ2-3; clone_size: -; d_call: -; v_call: TRBV2; cdr3_aa: CASSFPRSGAGPTPDTQYF; cdr3_nt: TGTGCCAGCAGTTTCCCGCGGTCGGGGGCAGGGCCCACACCAGATACGCAGTATTTT
j_call: TRBJ2-7; clone_size: -; d_call: -; v_call: TRBV7-2; cdr3_aa: CASSLSGQSYEQYF; cdr3_nt: TGTGCCAGCAGCTTATCTGGGCAATCCTACGAGCAGTACTTC
j_call: TRBJ1-5; clone_size: -; d_call: -; v_call: TRBV10-3; cdr3_aa: CAISEKRDQPQHF; cdr3_nt: TGTGCCATCAGTGAGAAACGGGATCAGCCCCAGCATTTT
j_call: TRBJ2-2; clone_size: few; d_call: -; v_call: TRBV5-4; cdr3_aa: CASSFGLPGELFF; cdr3_nt: TGTGCCAGCAGCTTCGGACTTCCCGGGGAGCTGTTTTTT
j_call: TRBJ2-5; clone_size: -; d_call: -; v_call: TRBV28; cdr3_aa: CASSPIRDQETQYF; cdr3_nt: TGTGCCAGCAGTCCCATAAGGGATCAAGAGACCCAGTACTTC
j_call: TRBJ2-7; clone_size: few; d_call: TRBD1; v_call: TRBV5-6; cdr3_aa: CASSLPGTGGTYEQYF; cdr3_nt: TGTGCCAGCAGCTTACCCGGGACAGGGGGCACGTACGAGCAGTACTTC
j_call: TRBJ2-7; clone_size: -; d_call: -; v_call: TRBV6-4; cdr3_aa: CASSDRDPYEQYF; cdr3_nt: TGTGCCAGCAGTGACAGGGATCCCTACGAGCAGTACTTC
j_call: TRBJ2-7; clone_size: -; d_call: TRBD2; v_call: TRBV6-5; cdr3_aa: CASTSSGRGGEQYF; cdr3_nt: TGTGCCAGCACCTCCTCGGGGCGCGGGGGAGAGCAGTACTTC
j_call: TRBJ2-5; clone_size: -; d_call: TRBD2; v_call: TRBV5-1; cdr3_aa: CASTSGRGGETQYF; cdr3_nt: TGCGCCAGCACTAGCGGGAGAGGGGGAGAGACCCAGTACTTC
j_call: TRBJ2-1; clone_size: -; d_call: TRBD1; v_call: TRBV18; cdr3_aa: CASSPSTGDLNEQFF; cdr3_nt: TGTGCCAGCTCACCCTCGACAGGGGACCTCAATGAGCAGTTCTTC
j_call: TRBJ2-7; clone_size: -; d_call: -; v_call: TRBV6-5; cdr3_aa: CASSYTSGYSYEQYF; cdr3_nt: TGTGCCAGCAGTTACACCAGCGGATACTCCTACGAGCAGTACTTC
j_call: TRBJ2-7; clone_size: -; d_call: TRBD1; v_call: TRBV2; cdr3_aa: CASSYLGTGNSYEQYF; cdr3_nt: TGTGCCAGCAGTTATCTCGGGACAGGGAACTCCTACGAGCAGTACTTC
j_call: TRBJ1-1; clone_size: -; d_call: -; v_call: TRBV7-9; cdr3_aa: CASSVTANTEAFF; cdr3_nt: TGTGCCAGCAGTGTAACAGCGAACACTGAAGCTTTCTTT
j_call: TRBJ2-6; clone_size: -; d_call: -; v_call: TRBV10-3; cdr3_aa: CAIRGRDAPSAQGSGANVLTF; cdr3_nt: TGTGCCATCAGGGGCCGGGACGCCCCTAGCGCCCAGGGGTCTGGGGCCAACGTCCTGACTTTC
j_call: TRBJ2-3; clone_size: -; d_call: TRBD1; v_call: TRBV29-1; cdr3_aa: CSANDREDTQYF; cdr3_nt: TGCAGCGCTAACGACAGGGAAGATACGCAGTATTTT
j_call: TRBJ1-4; clone_size: -; d_call: TRBD1; v_call: TRBV7-9; cdr3_aa: CASSFGTGGREKLFF; cdr3_nt: TGTGCCAGCAGCTTCGGGACAGGGGGCCGGGAAAAACTGTTTTTT
j_call: TRBJ1-2; clone_size: -; d_call: -; v_call: TRBV10-3; cdr3_aa: CASRPSNYGYTF; cdr3_nt: TGTGCCAGCAGACCGTCTAACTATGGCTACACCTTC
j_call: TRBJ2-7; clone_size: -; d_call: -; v_call: TRBV5-1; cdr3_aa: CASSLMGGLSYEQYF; cdr3_nt: TGCGCCAGCAGCTTAATGGGGGGCCTCAGCTACGAGCAGTACTTC
j_call: TRBJ1-2; clone_size: -; d_call: -; v_call: TRBV20-1; cdr3_aa: CSASEGYGYTF; cdr3_nt: TGCAGTGCTAGCGAGGGCTATGGCTACACCTTC
j_call: TRBJ2-1; clone_size: -; d_call: -; v_call: TRBV9; cdr3_aa: CASSVAGAPSNEQFF; cdr3_nt: TGTGCCAGCAGCGTAGCTGGGGCCCCAAGCAATGAGCAGTTCTTC
j_call: TRBJ2-7; clone_size: medium-sized; d_call: -; v_call: TRBV7-6; cdr3_aa: CASSFGQFYEQYF; cdr3_nt: TGTGCCAGCAGCTTCGGGCAGTTCTACGAGCAGTACTTC
j_call: TRBJ1-5; clone_size: many; d_call: -; v_call: TRBV6-6; cdr3_aa: CAIAEYSNQPQHF; cdr3_nt: TGTGCCATTGCGGAGTATAGCAATCAGCCCCAGCATTTT
j_call: TRBJ1-1; clone_size: once; d_call: -; v_call: TRBV10-3; cdr3_aa: CAIRDGNTEAFF; cdr3_nt: TGTGCCATTAGGGACGGAAACACTGAAGCTTTCTTT
j_call: TRBJ1-2; clone_size: -; d_call: -; v_call: TRBV25-1; cdr3_aa: CASSEYSYGYTF; cdr3_nt: TGTGCCAGCAGTGAATACTCCTATGGCTACACCTTC
j_call: TRBJ2-7; clone_size: -; d_call: -; v_call: TRBV18; cdr3_aa: CASSKEDTVFYEQYF; cdr3_nt: TGTGCCAGCTCAAAGGAAGACACCGTTTTCTACGAGCAGTACTTC
j_call: TRBJ2-3; clone_size: -; d_call: -; v_call: TRBV7-9; cdr3_aa: CASSQRTPRIPTDTQYF; cdr3_nt: TGTGCCAGCAGCCAGAGGACCCCGCGTATCCCTACAGATACGCAGTATTTT
j_call: TRBJ1-1; clone_size: -; d_call: -; v_call: TRBV6-5; cdr3_aa: CASSYVGGTTEAFF; cdr3_nt: TGTGCCAGCAGTTACGTGGGAGGGACCACTGAAGCTTTCTTT
j_call: TRBJ1-1; clone_size: -; d_call: TRBD1; v_call: TRBV6-1; cdr3_aa: CASSEIGVIRTGQDTEAFF; cdr3_nt: TGTGCCAGCAGTGAAATTGGGGTCATAAGGACAGGGCAGGACACTGAAGCTTTCTTT
j_call: TRBJ2-7; clone_size: -; d_call: TRBD1; v_call: TRBV14; cdr3_aa: CASSQSTGAYEQYF; cdr3_nt: TGTGCCAGCAGTCAGTCGACAGGGGCATACGAGCAGTACTTC
j_call: TRBJ2-1; clone_size: -; d_call: -; v_call: TRBV11-1; cdr3_aa: CASSLDWGRGNEQFF; cdr3_nt: TGTGCCAGCAGCTTAGACTGGGGTAGAGGCAATGAGCAGTTCTTC
j_call: TRBJ1-2; clone_size: -; d_call: -; v_call: TRBV5-6; cdr3_aa: CASSWIGRERGYTF; cdr3_nt: TGTGCCAGCAGCTGGATAGGACGGGAAAGAGGCTACACCTTC
j_call: TRBJ1-2; clone_size: -; d_call: TRBD1; v_call: TRBV7-8; cdr3_aa: CASSLGDRNYGYTF; cdr3_nt: TGTGCCAGCAGCTTAGGGGACAGAAACTATGGCTACACCTTC
j_call: TRBJ1-2; clone_size: -; d_call: -; v_call: TRBV5-4; cdr3_aa: CASSPQQGFNGYTF; cdr3_nt: TGTGCCAGCAGCCCTCAACAGGGCTTTAATGGCTACACCTTC
j_call: TRBJ1-5; clone_size: few; d_call: -; v_call: TRBV7-2; cdr3_aa: CASSLGTTYSNQPQHF; cdr3_nt: TGTGCCAGCAGCCTCGGGACAACTTATAGCAATCAGCCCCAGCATTTT
j_call: TRBJ2-7; clone_size: -; d_call: TRBD1; v_call: TRBV7-2; cdr3_aa: CASSISGQGTYEQYF; cdr3_nt: TGTGCCAGCAGTATATCGGGACAGGGGACCTACGAGCAGTACTTC